Listed below are T cell receptor beta chains from one sample, sequenced in a study of regulatory T cells in long-lasting Graves disease. TCRdb re-derived calls from the multiplex PCR reads in MiXCR, one entry per CDR3 protein. This table holds 400,000 to 650,000 distinct CDR3 sequences, 15% to 20% found once. The same data also went into a second study, on T cells in Graves' hyperthyroidism and ophthalmopathy.

The input for sequencing was peripheral blood mononuclear cells (PBMCs), taken at new diagnosis, from a patient treated with antithyroid drugs. The receptors were sampled from a woman between 40 and 65 years old with Graves disease. The CDR3 runs from the conserved cysteine through the conserved F or W. Each record gives: V gene, clone size, J gene, D gene, CDR3 DNA, CDR3 protein. The D gene is left open where the match is weak. The size of a clone is reported for some rows only, either as once, few or many, or as a class for expanded clones.

v_gene: TRBV20-1
abundance: many
j_gene: TRBJ1-1
d_gene: .
CDR3nt: TGCAGTGCTTTACCGGGAACCAACACTGAAGCTTTCTTT
CDR3aa: CSALPGTNTEAFF

v_gene: TRBV5-6
abundance: many
j_gene: TRBJ1-3
d_gene: TRBD1
CDR3nt: TGTGCCAGCAGCTTCGGACAGGGGAGTGGAAACACCATATATTTT
CDR3aa: CASSFGQGSGNTIYF

v_gene: TRBV5-1
abundance: few
j_gene: TRBJ2-3
d_gene: .
CDR3nt: TGCGCCAGCAGCGAGATGGGACGGTCTAGCACAGATACGCAGTATTTT
CDR3aa: CASSEMGRSSTDTQYF

v_gene: TRBV11-2
abundance: few
j_gene: TRBJ2-3
d_gene: .
CDR3nt: TGTGCCAGCATCAGGAGGACTAGCACAGATACGCAGTATTTT
CDR3aa: CASIRRTSTDTQYF

v_gene: TRBV29-1
abundance: many
j_gene: TRBJ2-7
d_gene: .
CDR3nt: TGCAGCGTGGGACGGAACTCCTACGAGCAGTACTTC
CDR3aa: CSVGRNSYEQYF

v_gene: TRBV4-1
abundance: .
j_gene: TRBJ1-1
d_gene: .
CDR3nt: TGCGCCAGCAGCCAAGATGGGCGGGGAATGAACACTGAAGCTTTCTTT
CDR3aa: CASSQDGRGMNTEAFF

v_gene: TRBV11-2
abundance: many
j_gene: TRBJ2-7
d_gene: TRBD1
CDR3nt: TGTGCCAGCAGCTTAGTACCCCAGGGGGCCTACGAGCAGTACTTC
CDR3aa: CASSLVPQGAYEQYF

v_gene: TRBV28
abundance: .
j_gene: TRBJ1-2
d_gene: .
CDR3nt: TGTGCCAGTAAAGGGCGGGGTACTAACTATGGCTACACCTTC
CDR3aa: CASKGRGTNYGYTF

v_gene: TRBV9
abundance: many
j_gene: TRBJ2-3
d_gene: .
CDR3nt: TGTGCCAGCAGCGTAGGAGCAGTGGCCACAGATACGCAGTATTTT
CDR3aa: CASSVGAVATDTQYF

v_gene: TRBV7-6
abundance: many
j_gene: TRBJ2-1
d_gene: .
CDR3nt: TGTGCCAGCAGCTTATTTGGGAATGGCTACAATGAGCAGTTCTTC
CDR3aa: CASSLFGNGYNEQFF

v_gene: TRBV6-1
abundance: .
j_gene: TRBJ2-2
d_gene: .
CDR3nt: TGTGCCAGCAGCAACAACGGGAACACCGGGGAGCTGTTTTTT
CDR3aa: CASSNNGNTGELFF

v_gene: TRBV28
abundance: once
j_gene: TRBJ1-4
d_gene: .
CDR3nt: TGTGCCAGCAGAGGGGCTAATGGAAAACTGTTTTTT
CDR3aa: CASRGANGKLFF

v_gene: TRBV7-3
abundance: many
j_gene: TRBJ1-1
d_gene: .
CDR3nt: TGTGCCAGCAGCTTACTGGGAAGCACTGAAGCTTTCTTT
CDR3aa: CASSLLGSTEAFF

v_gene: TRBV18
abundance: few
j_gene: TRBJ2-5
d_gene: .
CDR3nt: TGTGCCAGCTCACTCAACTCCGGGGGCGACTTGGAGACCCAGTACTTC
CDR3aa: CASSLNSGGDLETQYF

v_gene: TRBV12-3/TRBV12-4
abundance: many
j_gene: TRBJ1-5
d_gene: .
CDR3nt: TGTGCCAGCAGTTTACTAGGGGTTAGCAATCAGCCCCAGCATTTT
CDR3aa: CASSLLGVSNQPQHF

v_gene: TRBV20-1
abundance: few
j_gene: TRBJ1-2
d_gene: .
CDR3nt: TGCAGTGCTAGGCGGACAGAAAGTAACTATGGCTACACCTTC
CDR3aa: CSARRTESNYGYTF

v_gene: TRBV5-1
abundance: few
j_gene: TRBJ1-3
d_gene: .
CDR3nt: TGCGCCAGCAGCTTGGGAAGGGGGACACACTCTGGAAACACCATATATTTT
CDR3aa: CASSLGRGTHSGNTIYF

v_gene: TRBV7-8
abundance: many
j_gene: TRBJ1-5
d_gene: .
CDR3nt: TGTGCCAGCAGCGACGGGGACGGCAATCAGCCCCAGCATTTT
CDR3aa: CASSDGDGNQPQHF

v_gene: TRBV6-2/TRBV6-3
abundance: .
j_gene: TRBJ2-5
d_gene: .
CDR3nt: TGTGCCAGCAGCCGATCGGGGGTGACCCAGTACTTC
CDR3aa: CASSRSGVTQYF

v_gene: TRBV7-3
abundance: many
j_gene: TRBJ1-1
d_gene: .
CDR3nt: TGTGCCAGCAAGGTGGGATCCTTAGACACTGAAGCTTTCTTT
CDR3aa: CASKVGSLDTEAFF

v_gene: TRBV19
abundance: many
j_gene: TRBJ2-7
d_gene: .
CDR3nt: TGTGCCAGTTCAAGGGCCGGGACATACTACGAGCAGTACTTC
CDR3aa: CASSRAGTYYEQYF

v_gene: TRBV10-3
abundance: many
j_gene: TRBJ1-1
d_gene: .
CDR3nt: TGTGCCATCACCGGTGAGTCCACTGAAGCTTTCTTT
CDR3aa: CAITGESTEAFF

v_gene: TRBV7-2
abundance: .
j_gene: TRBJ2-2
d_gene: TRBD1
CDR3nt: TGTGCCAGCAGCTTTACAGGGGGCACCGGGGAGCTGTTTTTT
CDR3aa: CASSFTGGTGELFF

v_gene: TRBV6-1
abundance: .
j_gene: TRBJ1-3
d_gene: .
CDR3nt: TGTGCCAGCGCCCCCCAGTCTGGAAACACCATATATTTT
CDR3aa: CASAPQSGNTIYF

v_gene: TRBV6-1
abundance: many
j_gene: TRBJ1-6
d_gene: .
CDR3nt: TGTGCCAGCAGTCCCGTAGGGGGGGGTTCACCCCTCCACTTT
CDR3aa: CASSPVGGGSPLHF

v_gene: TRBV3-1
abundance: many
j_gene: TRBJ1-6
d_gene: .
CDR3nt: TGTGCCAGCAGCCAAGACGGTAAACCGGGACGGGATAATTCACCCCTCCACTTT
CDR3aa: CASSQDGKPGRDNSPLHF

v_gene: TRBV24-1
abundance: many
j_gene: TRBJ1-2
d_gene: .
CDR3nt: TGTGCCACCAGTGATCGAGACATCCCGGGCAACTATGGCTACACCTTC
CDR3aa: CATSDRDIPGNYGYTF

v_gene: TRBV19
abundance: few
j_gene: TRBJ2-5
d_gene: .
CDR3nt: TGTGCCAGTAGTGCTCACCCTAGGAAGGGGGAGACCCAGTACTTC
CDR3aa: CASSAHPRKGETQYF

v_gene: TRBV2
abundance: many
j_gene: TRBJ2-5
d_gene: .
CDR3nt: TGTGCCAGCAGGGGGGACTCAGAGACCCAGTACTTC
CDR3aa: CASRGDSETQYF

v_gene: TRBV20-1
abundance: .
j_gene: TRBJ2-2
d_gene: TRBD1
CDR3nt: TGCAGTGCGTTGGGACAGGGGAACACCGGGGAGCTGTTTTTT
CDR3aa: CSALGQGNTGELFF

v_gene: TRBV20-1
abundance: few
j_gene: TRBJ2-1
d_gene: .
CDR3nt: TGCAGTGCTAGAGATCGCAACAGAAGCTCCTACAATGAGCAGTTCTTC
CDR3aa: CSARDRNRSSYNEQFF

v_gene: TRBV10-3
abundance: few
j_gene: TRBJ1-1
d_gene: .
CDR3nt: TGTGCCATCAGTGAGTCCTCAGGGATCACTGAAGCTTTCTTT
CDR3aa: CAISESSGITEAFF

v_gene: TRBV28
abundance: few
j_gene: TRBJ2-3
d_gene: .
CDR3nt: TGTGCCAGCACCGGACCGGGCAGGTTACTCACAGATACGCAGTATTTT
CDR3aa: CASTGPGRLLTDTQYF

v_gene: TRBV2
abundance: many
j_gene: TRBJ1-1
d_gene: .
CDR3nt: TGTGCCAGCAGCGCCCTCGTACCGAACACTGAAGCTTTCTTT
CDR3aa: CASSALVPNTEAFF

v_gene: TRBV7-6
abundance: many
j_gene: TRBJ2-1
d_gene: .
CDR3nt: TGTGCCAGCAGCTTAGAACAGGACCCTTACAATGAGCAGTTCTTC
CDR3aa: CASSLEQDPYNEQFF

v_gene: TRBV2
abundance: .
j_gene: TRBJ1-4
d_gene: .
CDR3nt: TGTGCCAGCAGAGTCGATTCTACCAGGGAAAAACTGTTTTTT
CDR3aa: CASRVDSTREKLFF

v_gene: TRBV27
abundance: .
j_gene: TRBJ1-3
d_gene: .
CDR3nt: TGTGCCAGCGGTACAGGGAGTACTGGAAACACCATATATTTT
CDR3aa: CASGTGSTGNTIYF

v_gene: TRBV5-1
abundance: few
j_gene: TRBJ1-1
d_gene: .
CDR3nt: TGCGCCAGCACCCTGTCGGGGCCCTTGAACACTGAAGCTTTCTTT
CDR3aa: CASTLSGPLNTEAFF

v_gene: TRBV25-1
abundance: few
j_gene: TRBJ1-3
d_gene: TRBD1
CDR3nt: TGTGCCAGCAGTAGGACAGGGGGTCCCCGCTCTGGAAACACCATATATTTT
CDR3aa: CASSRTGGPRSGNTIYF

v_gene: TRBV30
abundance: .
j_gene: TRBJ1-1
d_gene: .
CDR3nt: TGTGCAGCCGACCGAGTGGCTGAAGCTTTCTTT
CDR3aa: CAADRVAEAFF

v_gene: TRBV6-5
abundance: .
j_gene: TRBJ1-6
d_gene: .
CDR3nt: TGTGCCAGCAGTTACTTGTCGGATAATTCACCCCTCCACTTT
CDR3aa: CASSYLSDNSPLHF

v_gene: TRBV7-2
abundance: many
j_gene: TRBJ2-7
d_gene: .
CDR3nt: TGTGCCAGCAGCTTAGCGGGAGCTGGGCGGGAGCAGTACTTC
CDR3aa: CASSLAGAGREQYF